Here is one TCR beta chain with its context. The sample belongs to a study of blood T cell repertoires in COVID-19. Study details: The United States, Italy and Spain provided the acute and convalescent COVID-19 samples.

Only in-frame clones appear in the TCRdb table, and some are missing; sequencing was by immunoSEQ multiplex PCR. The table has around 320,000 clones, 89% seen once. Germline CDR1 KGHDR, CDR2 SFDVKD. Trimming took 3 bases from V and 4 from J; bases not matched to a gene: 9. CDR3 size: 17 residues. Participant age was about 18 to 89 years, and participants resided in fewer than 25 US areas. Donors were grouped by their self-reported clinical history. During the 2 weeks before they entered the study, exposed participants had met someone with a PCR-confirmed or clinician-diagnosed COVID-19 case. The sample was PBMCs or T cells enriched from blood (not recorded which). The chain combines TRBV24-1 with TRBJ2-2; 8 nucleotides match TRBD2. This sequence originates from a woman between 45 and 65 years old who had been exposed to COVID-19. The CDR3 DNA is TGTGCCACCAGTGATCTCGGGGGGGCCGCGGGCACCGGGGAGCTGTTTTTT. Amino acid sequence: CATSDLGGAAGTGELFF.